These 16 T cell receptor beta chains were all obtained from the same sample, sequenced in a study of a mutant IDH1 vaccine in newly diagnosed glioma. No antigen has been assigned to these receptors. Assay used: immunoSEQ multiplex PCR; TCRdb lists only in-frame clones, some missing. Of about 40,000 clones in the sample, over 80% were seen once. Time point reported: week 11, during vaccination. The study gave 300 ug of mutant IDH1 20-mer peptide per vaccine dose, with topical imiquimod. This material consisted of PBMCs, taken from a glioma patient whose treatment included an IDH1 peptide vaccine. Receptors originate from a man aged 40-55 years with glioma.

The chain is built from TRBV2 and TRBJ2-6; D is uncertain. Germline CDR1 is SNHLY and CDR2 is FYNNEI. CDR3 length equals 17 residues. V lost 2 bases and J 0 bases, leaving 11 bases between the germline ends. This CDR3 reads CASSEIGKYSGANVLTF. The CDR3 DNA reads as TGTGCCAGCAGTGAAATTGGAAAGTACTCTGGGGCCAACGTCCTGACTTTC.

The chain carries TRBV27 and TRBJ2-2; D is unclear. V was shortened by 2 bases and J by 3 bases, with 4 bases between the two germline ends. Germline CDR1 reads MNHEY; CDR2 reads SMNVEV (reference sequence). The CDR3 contains 13 residues. In DNA form, the CDR3 reads TGTGCCAGCAGTTTAGGTTACACCGGGGAGCTGTTTTTT. The encoded protein is CASSLGYTGELFF.

This clone was seen a single time. The chain has TRBV14 and TRBJ1-2; possibly TRBD1 for D (5 bases). The CDR3 runs to 15 residues. The germline V gene has CDR1 SGHDN and CDR2 FVKESK. Trimming pared 3 bases from V and 2 bases from J, leaving 13 bases between. The CDR3 sequence is CASSQQIGGNYGYTF. The CDR3 nucleotides read TGTGCCAGCAGCCAGCAAATTGGGGGGAACTATGGCTACACCTTC.

The gene calls are TRBV27 and TRBJ1-1, with 11 nucleotides matching TRBD1. The CDR3 sequence is 14 residues long. Unmatched junction bases numbered 5, after V lost 6 bases and J lost 5 bases. Germline V gene lookup returns CDR1 MNHEY and CDR2 SMNVEV (reference sequence). The CDR3 loop reads CASSRDRGGTEAFF. The CDR3 nucleotides read TGTGCCAGCAGCAGGGACAGGGGGGGGACTGAAGCTTTCTTT.

V and J are TRBV5-1 and TRBJ2-7; possible D gene TRBD1, 5 bases. The ends were cut back, 4 bases at V and 3 bases at J, with 8 bases in the middle. This CDR3 comprises 12 residues. Germline CDR1 is SGHRS and CDR2 is YFSETQ. CDR3 bases: TGCGCCAGCAGCCAGGACATCTACGAGCAGTACTTC. Amino acid sequence: CASSQDIYEQYF.

The V call is TRBV7-9, the J call TRBJ2-7, with D perhaps TRBD1 or TRBD2 (5 bases each). This CDR3 has 12 residues. The germline V gene encodes CDR1 SEHNR and CDR2 FQNEAQ (reference sequence). V was clipped by 4 bases and J by 6 bases, with 10 bases between them. The CDR3 reads CASSWDRTEQYF. CDR3 nucleotides: TGTGCCAGCAGCTGGGACCGCACCGAGCAGTACTTC. The full variable domain, completed using reference TRBV7-9 and TRBJ2-7, is DTGVSQNPRHKITKRGQNVTFRCDPISEHNRLYWYRQTLGQGPEFLTYFQNEAQLEKSRLLSDRFSAERPKGSFSTLEIQRTEQGDSAMYLCASSWDRTEQYFGPGTRLTVT.

This sequence joins TRBV5-4 and TRBJ2-7, with D possibly matching TRBD1 (5 bases). With 0 bases removed from V and 0 bases from J, the gap between germline ends came to 10 bases. The CDR3 is 15 amino acids. Germline V gene sequence: CDR1 SGHNT, CDR2 YYREEE (reference sequence). The CDR3 reads CASSLALDNSYEQYF. The CDR3 nucleotides read TGTGCCAGCAGCTTGGCCCTGGACAACTCCTACGAGCAGTACTTC.

This clone was seen once. The rearrangement uses TRBV5-1 and TRBJ2-7, with D hard to call. The CDR3 is 12 residues long. Germline lookup yields CDR1 SGHRS and CDR2 YFSETQ. Trimming stripped 0 bases from V and 6 bases from J, with 7 bases between. The CDR3, as DNA: TGCGCCAGCAGCTTGGACCCGGGCGAGCAGTACTTC. This sequence encodes CASSLDPGEQYF.

This clone was seen a single time. V is TRBV6-5 and J is TRBJ2-7; 7 positions match TRBD1. J lost 3 bases, V lost 2 bases, and 1 base had no gene match. CDR1 and CDR2 (germline): MNHEY, SVGAGI. CDR3 length: 13 amino acids. The CDR3 region is CASSYAGGYEQYF. The CDR3 DNA is TGTGCCAGCAGTTACGCAGGGGGCTACGAGCAGTACTTC.

The chain has TRBV2 and TRBJ1-4; D is perhaps TRBD1 (5 bases). Germline assignment: CDR1 SNHLY and CDR2 FYNNEI. The CDR3 runs to 10 residues. Trimming left V 5 bases short and J 15 bases short, with 10 bases between. The CDR3 DNA reads TGTGCCAGCAGTAAATGGGACGTGTTTTTT. This sequence encodes CASSKWDVFF.

This sequence joins TRBV5-1 and TRBJ2-2; perhaps TRBD2 as D (7 bases). Per the germline V gene, CDR1 is SGHRS and CDR2 is YFSETQ. V dropped 0 bases and J dropped 1 base, with 13 bases sitting between them. This CDR3 has 17 residues. CDR3 nucleotides: TGCGCCAGCAGCTTGGGGGCGGGGGCCGAGAACACCGGGGAGCTGTTTTTT. This sequence encodes CASSLGAGAENTGELFF.

V is TRBV14 and J is TRBJ2-3; TRBD2 matches 7 bases. This CDR3 comprises 17 residues. The germline V gene has CDR1 SGHDN and CDR2 FVKESK. The V segment lost 4 bases and the J segment 9 bases; nucleotides outside the gene matches: 19. The CDR3 loop reads CASSPRSGTTRFGTQYF. The CDR3 DNA follows: TGTGCCAGCAGCCCCCGGAGCGGGACTACCCGCTTTGGGACGCAGTATTTT.

CDR3 amino acids: CASSIVPLLGQGPDTQYF. In DNA, the CDR3 is TGTGCCAGTAGTATAGTCCCTCTTTTGGGACAGGGACCAGATACGCAGTATTTT. This rearrangement joins TRBV19 to TRBJ2-3; TRBD1 matches 9 bases. CDR3 length: 18 amino acids. Germline V gene sequence: CDR1 LNHDA, CDR2 SQIVND (reference sequence). Trimming at V came to 1 base and at J to 4 bases, leaving 12 bases not matched to a gene. Full variable domain (remainder filled in from reference TRBV19 and TRBJ2-3): DGGITQSPKYLFRKEGQNVTLSCEQNLNHDAMYWYRQDPGQGLRLIYYSQIVNDFQKGDIAEGYSVSREKKESFPLTVTSAQKNPTAFYLCASSIVPLLGQGPDTQYFGPGTRLTVL.

The genes are TRBV4-3 and TRBJ2-2, with no clear D. This CDR3 is built from 15 residues. Germline V lookup: CDR1 LGHNA, CDR2 YSLEER. V was clipped by 2 bases and J by 6 bases, with 13 bases between them. For the CDR3, the DNA is TGCGCCAGCAGCCAATTGGGCCCCAAGCCCGGGGAGCTGTTTTTT. This encodes CASSQLGPKPGELFF.

The chain has TRBV5-4 and TRBJ2-2, with D perhaps TRBD2 (6 bases). V dropped 0 bases and J dropped 5 bases, with 17 bases sitting between them. The CDR3 consists of 17 residues. Germline assignment: CDR1 SGHNT and CDR2 YYREEE (reference sequence). CDR3 bases: TGTGCCAGCAGCTTGGCCCCAGGCGGCGGGGATACCGGGGAGCTGTTTTTT. It is translated as CASSLAPGGGDTGELFF.

The rearrangement joins TRBV11-3 to TRBJ2-1, with 8 positions matching TRBD1. Losses at the gene ends were 5 bases for V and 6 bases for J; bases not matched to a gene: 3. This CDR3 comprises 13 residues. Germline lookup yields CDR1 SGHNT and CDR2 YENEEA. This chain's CDR3 is CASSQQGVNEQFF. CDR3 nucleotide sequence: TGTGCCAGCAGCCAACAGGGGGTCAATGAGCAGTTCTTC. Supplemented by reference TRBV11-3 and TRBJ2-1, the full variable domain reads EAGVVQSPRYKIIEKKQPVAFWCNPISGHNTLYWYLQNLGQGPELLIRYENEEAVDDSQLPKDRFSAERLKGVDSTLKIQPAELGDSAVYLCASSQQGVNEQFFGPGTRLTVL.